These T cell receptor beta chains were read from a single sample in a study of PD-1 blockade in classical Hodgkin lymphoma. Libraries were prepared by immunoSEQ multiplex PCR; TCRdb keeps only in-frame clonotypes and omits some of them. The data contain approximately 9,000 clones, around 72% of them singletons. The material sequenced was CD4+ T cells from blood, taken before the fourth cycle of nivolumab. Source of these receptors: a human donor with classical Hodgkin lymphoma. The CDR3 runs from the conserved cysteine through the conserved F or W. D genes are given only for firm matches. Size values are once, few and many counts, or a class for expanded clones, and some rows have none.

D gene: -; clone size: -; J gene: TRBJ1-1; V gene: TRBV6-1; CDR3 DNA: TGTGCCAGCAACCCGGGGCCCGACACTGAAGCTTTCTTT; CDR3 protein: CASNPGPDTEAFF
D gene: -; clone size: -; J gene: TRBJ1-6; V gene: TRBV27; CDR3 DNA: TGTGCCAGCAGTCTTACAGCCGGGACAAGGGCCAATTCACCCCTCCACTTT; CDR3 protein: CASSLTAGTRANSPLHF
D gene: TRBD1; clone size: -; J gene: TRBJ1-2; V gene: TRBV6-5; CDR3 DNA: TGTGCCAGCAGTTACGGGACAGGGTTTGGCTACACCTTC; CDR3 protein: CASSYGTGFGYTF
D gene: -; clone size: -; J gene: TRBJ2-7; V gene: TRBV21-1; CDR3 DNA: TGTGCCAGCAGCATAACAGGGGCCTACGAGCAGTACTTC; CDR3 protein: CASSITGAYEQYF
D gene: TRBD2; clone size: -; J gene: TRBJ2-3; V gene: TRBV27; CDR3 DNA: TGTGCCAGCAGTTATCCTGGACTAGCGGGACGCACAGATACGCAGTATTTT; CDR3 protein: CASSYPGLAGRTDTQYF
D gene: -; clone size: -; J gene: TRBJ2-7; V gene: TRBV28; CDR3 DNA: TGTGCCAGCAGTTTGTCCGTATTAGCATATGGGGGCGAGCAGTACTTC; CDR3 protein: CASSLSVLAYGGEQYF
D gene: -; clone size: -; J gene: TRBJ1-1; V gene: TRBV7-9; CDR3 DNA: TGTGCCAGCAGCCACTCAAGGGGGGGCTGGGACACTGAAGCTTTCTTT; CDR3 protein: CASSHSRGGWDTEAFF
D gene: TRBD1; clone size: -; J gene: TRBJ2-7; V gene: TRBV30; CDR3 DNA: TGTGCCTGGAGTAAGGGGGCTCCAACCTACGAGCAGTACTTC; CDR3 protein: CAWSKGAPTYEQYF
D gene: -; clone size: -; J gene: TRBJ2-7; V gene: TRBV2; CDR3 DNA: TGTGCCAGCAGTGGAGGGTTGACAAAAATCTACGAGCAGTACTTC; CDR3 protein: CASSGGLTKIYEQYF
D gene: -; clone size: -; J gene: TRBJ1-6; V gene: TRBV6-5; CDR3 DNA: TGTGCCAGCAAGGCGGGGGACGGCTATAATTCACCCCTCCACTTT; CDR3 protein: CASKAGDGYNSPLHF
D gene: -; clone size: -; J gene: TRBJ1-2; V gene: TRBV28; CDR3 DNA: TGTGCCAGCAGTTACGATCAGGTCGATGGCTACACCTTC; CDR3 protein: CASSYDQVDGYTF
D gene: -; clone size: -; J gene: TRBJ1-2; V gene: TRBV6-5; CDR3 DNA: TGTGCCAGCACATCAGGGAACTATGGCTACACCTTC; CDR3 protein: CASTSGNYGYTF
D gene: -; clone size: -; J gene: TRBJ2-3; V gene: TRBV4-3; CDR3 DNA: TGCGCCAGCAGCCACACGGGGGTAGAGGGTACGCAGTATTTT; CDR3 protein: CASSHTGVEGTQYF
D gene: TRBD1; clone size: -; J gene: TRBJ1-1; V gene: TRBV6-1; CDR3 DNA: TGTGCCAGCAGAGTACAGGGGGACACTGAAGCTTTCTTT; CDR3 protein: CASRVQGDTEAFF
D gene: -; clone size: -; J gene: TRBJ2-5; V gene: TRBV7-2; CDR3 DNA: TGTGCCAGCAGCTTTTCCCCGGGAGAGACCCAGTACTTC; CDR3 protein: CASSFSPGETQYF
D gene: -; clone size: -; J gene: TRBJ1-6; V gene: TRBV7-2; CDR3 DNA: TGTGCCAGCAGCTTAGCGTCAGGGCGGACCGGTGAGACCCTCCACTTT; CDR3 protein: CASSLASGRTGETLHF
D gene: TRBD1; clone size: once; J gene: TRBJ1-3; V gene: TRBV5-5; CDR3 DNA: TGTGCCAGCAGTTTGACCCCGGGACAGGGAATGTCTGGAAACACCATATATTTT; CDR3 protein: CASSLTPGQGMSGNTIYF
D gene: -; clone size: -; J gene: TRBJ1-1; V gene: TRBV9; CDR3 DNA: TGTGCCAGCAGCGTAGGTGGGAGGGGCACTGAAGCTTTCTTT; CDR3 protein: CASSVGGRGTEAFF
D gene: -; clone size: -; J gene: TRBJ1-4; V gene: TRBV7-2; CDR3 DNA: TGTGCCAGCAGCTTAAGCAGGTCCTACTTTACTAATGAAAAACTGTTTTTT; CDR3 protein: CASSLSRSYFTNEKLFF
D gene: -; clone size: -; J gene: TRBJ2-1; V gene: TRBV21-1; CDR3 DNA: TGTGCCAGCAGCTCAAGGAGCTCCTACAATGAGCAGTTCTTC; CDR3 protein: CASSSRSSYNEQFF
D gene: -; clone size: few; J gene: TRBJ1-5; V gene: TRBV4-2; CDR3 DNA: TGTGCCAGCAGCGCCTCGGGGCAGGGCAATCAGCCCCAGCATTTT; CDR3 protein: CASSASGQGNQPQHF
D gene: -; clone size: -; J gene: TRBJ2-2; V gene: TRBV27; CDR3 DNA: TGTGCCAGCAGTAGCTTTGGTACCGGGGAGCTGTTTTTT; CDR3 protein: CASSSFGTGELFF
D gene: -; clone size: once; J gene: TRBJ1-4; V gene: TRBV27; CDR3 DNA: TGTGCCAGCAGTTTAGATCCCGGCCGCGCGAATGAAAAACTGTTTTTT; CDR3 protein: CASSLDPGRANEKLFF
D gene: TRBD1; clone size: -; J gene: TRBJ1-2; V gene: TRBV11-1; CDR3 DNA: TGTGCCAGCAGCCCTGACAGGGACTTTTCTGGCTACACCTTC; CDR3 protein: CASSPDRDFSGYTF
D gene: -; clone size: few; J gene: TRBJ1-6; V gene: TRBV21-1; CDR3 DNA: TGTGCCAGCAGCAAACTAAGGGTATATGGTAATTCACCCCTCCACTTT; CDR3 protein: CASSKLRVYGNSPLHF
D gene: TRBD1; clone size: -; J gene: TRBJ1-2; V gene: TRBV10-3; CDR3 DNA: TGTGCCACCACCGGGGGGGCAGGGGGCGGCGACTATGGCTACACCTTC; CDR3 protein: CATTGGAGGGDYGYTF
D gene: -; clone size: -; J gene: TRBJ1-5; V gene: TRBV6-5; CDR3 DNA: TGTGCCAGCAGTCATGATAGCAATCAGCCCCAGCATTTT; CDR3 protein: CASSHDSNQPQHF
D gene: -; clone size: -; J gene: TRBJ2-3; V gene: TRBV19; CDR3 DNA: TGTGCCAGTAGTACCTTTGGCGGGAACTGGGATACGCAGTATTTT; CDR3 protein: CASSTFGGNWDTQYF
D gene: -; clone size: -; J gene: TRBJ1-1; V gene: TRBV28; CDR3 DNA: TGTGCCAGCAGGTGGGACACGCGGGGTGAAGCTTTCTTT; CDR3 protein: CASRWDTRGEAFF
D gene: TRBD1; clone size: -; J gene: TRBJ1-1; V gene: TRBV5-5; CDR3 DNA: TGTGCCAGCAGCAAGGACAGGGGAGACCAGAACACTGAAGCTTTCTTT; CDR3 protein: CASSKDRGDQNTEAFF
D gene: -; clone size: -; J gene: TRBJ2-4; V gene: TRBV2; CDR3 DNA: TGTGCCAGCAGTGAGGGACCGCGTGTCATTCAGTACTTC; CDR3 protein: CASSEGPRVIQYF
D gene: TRBD2; clone size: -; J gene: TRBJ2-1; V gene: TRBV4-3; CDR3 DNA: TGCGCCAGCAGCCAAGACCGACTAGCGGGCAATGAGCAGTTCTTC; CDR3 protein: CASSQDRLAGNEQFF
D gene: -; clone size: -; J gene: TRBJ1-2; V gene: TRBV5-5; CDR3 DNA: TGTGCCAGCAGCTCAGGGGAAAAGGTGCGAGTGGGTGGCTACACCTTC; CDR3 protein: CASSSGEKVRVGGYTF
D gene: -; clone size: -; J gene: TRBJ1-6; V gene: TRBV28; CDR3 DNA: TGTGCCAGCAGTCCCAGGGTCTATAATTCACCCCTCCACTTT; CDR3 protein: CASSPRVYNSPLHF
D gene: TRBD2; clone size: -; J gene: TRBJ2-1; V gene: TRBV28; CDR3 DNA: TGTGCCAGCAGTTTATTTCTCCATAGCGGGGGGGCCGGTGTTGAGCAGTTCTTC; CDR3 protein: CASSLFLHSGGAGVEQFF
D gene: TRBD1; clone size: few; J gene: TRBJ1-1; V gene: TRBV30; CDR3 DNA: TGTGCCTGGAGGACAGGGTTGGTCACTGAAGCTTTCTTT; CDR3 protein: CAWRTGLVTEAFF
D gene: -; clone size: -; J gene: TRBJ2-2; V gene: TRBV11-3; CDR3 DNA: TGTGCCAGCAGCTTAGGGGGGTTCCAGAACACCGGGGAGCTGTTTTTT; CDR3 protein: CASSLGGFQNTGELFF
D gene: -; clone size: -; J gene: TRBJ2-3; V gene: TRBV5-1; CDR3 DNA: TGCGCCAGCTCGGCTGCAGGGGCGGGAGCAGATACGCAGTATTTT; CDR3 protein: CASSAAGAGADTQYF
D gene: -; clone size: -; J gene: TRBJ2-5; V gene: TRBV5-4; CDR3 DNA: TGTGCCAGCAGCGCCGGGTCTCGCTTCCAAGAGACCCAGTACTTC; CDR3 protein: CASSAGSRFQETQYF
D gene: -; clone size: few; J gene: TRBJ2-5; V gene: TRBV7-9; CDR3 DNA: TGTGCCAGCAGCTTAGTTCGGGAGACCCAGTACTTC; CDR3 protein: CASSLVRETQYF
D gene: TRBD1; clone size: -; J gene: TRBJ1-2; V gene: TRBV7-2; CDR3 DNA: TGTGCCAGCAGCGGACAGGGGGCGGTTCGCTATGGCTACACCTTC; CDR3 protein: CASSGQGAVRYGYTF
D gene: -; clone size: -; J gene: TRBJ2-3; V gene: TRBV19; CDR3 DNA: TGTGCCAGTAGTATAGATACCCACAGGGCTGATACGCAGTATTTT; CDR3 protein: CASSIDTHRADTQYF
D gene: -; clone size: -; J gene: TRBJ1-4; V gene: TRBV6-7; CDR3 DNA: TGTGCCAGATCCCCAGGAGCAACTAATGAAAAACTGTTTTTT; CDR3 protein: CARSPGATNEKLFF
D gene: TRBD1; clone size: -; J gene: TRBJ1-1; V gene: TRBV5-1; CDR3 DNA: TGCGCCAGCCCTCAGACAGGGGGCGATCAAGCTTTCTTT; CDR3 protein: CASPQTGGDQAFF
D gene: TRBD2; clone size: -; J gene: TRBJ2-1; V gene: TRBV5-6; CDR3 DNA: TGTGCCAGCAGCGCAATAGCGGGGGGGCCCAATGAGCAGTTCTTC; CDR3 protein: CASSAIAGGPNEQFF
D gene: -; clone size: -; J gene: TRBJ1-2; V gene: TRBV6-6; CDR3 DNA: TGTGCCAGCATTCAGAATAATGGCTACACCTTC; CDR3 protein: CASIQNNGYTF
D gene: -; clone size: -; J gene: TRBJ1-5; V gene: TRBV5-5; CDR3 DNA: TGTGCCAGCAGCTCCTACAGGGAGGGTCAGCCCCAGCATTTT; CDR3 protein: CASSSYREGQPQHF
D gene: -; clone size: -; J gene: TRBJ2-1; V gene: TRBV6-6; CDR3 DNA: TGTGCCAGCAGCCCGGGGAGACCCGTCTACAATGAGCAGTTCTTC; CDR3 protein: CASSPGRPVYNEQFF
D gene: -; clone size: -; J gene: TRBJ2-3; V gene: TRBV18; CDR3 DNA: TGTGCCAGCTCACCGACTAGACTAGATACGCAGTATTTT; CDR3 protein: CASSPTRLDTQYF
D gene: TRBD1; clone size: -; J gene: TRBJ2-2; V gene: TRBV14; CDR3 DNA: TGTGCCAGCAGCCGCACAGGGGTCACCGGGGAGCTGTTTTTT; CDR3 protein: CASSRTGVTGELFF
D gene: -; clone size: -; J gene: TRBJ1-2; V gene: TRBV5-3; CDR3 DNA: TGTGCCAGCAGCTCCGGGACGGCGGCGGGCTATGGCTACACCTTC; CDR3 protein: CASSSGTAAGYGYTF
D gene: TRBD1; clone size: -; J gene: TRBJ2-4; V gene: TRBV2; CDR3 DNA: TGTGCCAGCAGTTTACTTGCGCCGGGACAGGGAAACATTCAGTACTTC; CDR3 protein: CASSLLAPGQGNIQYF
D gene: TRBD2; clone size: once; J gene: TRBJ2-1; V gene: TRBV9; CDR3 DNA: TGTGCCAGCAGCGTGGGGGGGAGGTTTGATGAGCAGTTCTTC; CDR3 protein: CASSVGGRFDEQFF
D gene: -; clone size: -; J gene: TRBJ2-7; V gene: TRBV6-5; CDR3 DNA: TGTGCCAGCAGCTTGGACGGACGCTACGAGCAGTACTTC; CDR3 protein: CASSLDGRYEQYF
D gene: TRBD2; clone size: -; J gene: TRBJ2-3; V gene: TRBV2; CDR3 DNA: TGTGCCAGCAGGCCCGCGGGGGTATGGACAGATACGCAGTATTTT; CDR3 protein: CASRPAGVWTDTQYF